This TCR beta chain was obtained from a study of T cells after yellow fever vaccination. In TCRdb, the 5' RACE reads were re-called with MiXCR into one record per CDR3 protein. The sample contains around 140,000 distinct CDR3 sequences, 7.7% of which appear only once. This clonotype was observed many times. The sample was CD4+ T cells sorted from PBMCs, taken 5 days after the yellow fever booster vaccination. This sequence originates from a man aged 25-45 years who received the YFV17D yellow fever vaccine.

The CDR3 is CASSFGLGDTQYF. The CDR3 nucleotides read TGCGCCAGCAGTTTCGGACTTGGAGATACGCAGTATTTT. The chain couples TRBV10-1 to TRBJ2-3; D perhaps matches TRBD2 (5 bases). Looked up from germline, CDR1 is WNHNN and CDR2 is SYGVQD (reference sequence). V was cut by 5 bases and J by 5 bases, with 11 bases left in between. This CDR3 is 13 amino acids long.